One sample yielded the 5 T cell receptor beta chains listed below, sequenced in a study of lymphopenia after photon versus proton radiotherapy. The assay was immunoSEQ multiplex PCR, and TCRdb's table has in-frame clones only and misses some. The sample lists 39,000 or so clones, 92% occurring once. The sample consisted of peripheral blood, taken from a patient treated with photon-based radiotherapy. The receptors shown here come from a man in his fifties or sixties with cholangiocarcinoma.

Details on this clone: This specimen includes other DNA sequences encoding the same CDR3. The chain combines TRBV7-2 with TRBJ2-6; no reliable D call. Germline values: CDR1 SGHTA, CDR2 FQGNSA. The V end was cut by 1 base, the J end by 2 bases, with 6 bases between. The CDR3 length is 15 residues. CDR3 sequence: CASSLGGAGANVLTF. The CDR3 DNA reads TGTGCCAGCAGCTTAGGTGGGGCTGGGGCCAACGTCCTGACTTTC.

The V and J genes are TRBV19 and TRBJ2-1; 7 positions match TRBD1. The junction had 6 bases not matched to a gene; V was cut back by 5 bases and J by 5 bases. The CDR3 totals 14 residues. Germline V CDR1 and CDR2: LNHDA, SQIVND (reference sequence). The CDR3, as DNA: TGTGCCAGTAGTGGACAGGACAAAAACAATGAGCAGTTCTTC. Its protein is CASSGQDKNNEQFF.

The chain carries TRBV19 and TRBJ1-5; D is possibly TRBD1 (5 bases). Germline V gene lookup returns CDR1 LNHDA and CDR2 SQIVND (reference sequence). This CDR3 is 13 amino acids long. Deletions cut 4 bases from V and 6 bases from J, with 10 bases between. CDR3 bases: TGTGCCAGTAGTAGGGGCTTGAGTCAGCCCCAGCATTTT. As protein: CASSRGLSQPQHF.

The chain links TRBV2 to TRBJ2-5, with D perhaps TRBD1 (5 bases). Per germline, CDR1 SNHLY and CDR2 FYNNEI. Trimming cost V 4 bases and J 5 bases, with 11 bases left between them. The CDR3 contains 13 residues. CDR3 coding DNA: TGTGCCAGCAGTGGGACACTCGCGGAGACCCAGTACTTC. Translation: CASSGTLAETQYF. The full variable domain, completed using reference TRBV2 and TRBJ2-5, is EPEVTQTPSHQVTQMGQEVILRCVPISNHLYFYWYRQILGQKVEFLVSFYNNEISEKSEIFDDQFSVERPDGSNFTLKIRSTKLEDSAMYFCASSGTLAETQYFGPGTRLLVL.

The rearrangement joins TRBV5-1 to TRBJ1-4; D remains ambiguous. The V end lost 2 bases, the J end lost 5 bases, and 7 bases lay between the germline ends. The CDR3 is made up of 13 amino acids. Germline CDR1 is SGHRS and CDR2 is YFSETQ. The CDR3 sequence is CASSFVRNEKLFF. The CDR3 DNA reads TGCGCCAGCAGCTTTGTTCGCAATGAAAAACTGTTTTTT.